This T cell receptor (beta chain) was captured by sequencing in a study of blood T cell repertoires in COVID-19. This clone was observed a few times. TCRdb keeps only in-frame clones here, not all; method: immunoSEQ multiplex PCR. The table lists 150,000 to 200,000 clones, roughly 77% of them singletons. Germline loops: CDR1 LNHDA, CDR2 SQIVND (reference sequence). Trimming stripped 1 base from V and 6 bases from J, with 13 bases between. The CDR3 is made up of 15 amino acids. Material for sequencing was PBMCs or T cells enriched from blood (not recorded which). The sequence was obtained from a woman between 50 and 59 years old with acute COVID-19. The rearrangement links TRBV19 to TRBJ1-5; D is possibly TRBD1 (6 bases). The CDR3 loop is CASSIGGQGLQPQHF. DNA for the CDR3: TGTGCCAGTAGTATAGGTGGGCAGGGGCTTCAGCCCCAGCATTTT. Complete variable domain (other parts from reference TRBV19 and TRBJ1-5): DGGITQSPKYLFRKEGQNVTLSCEQNLNHDAMYWYRQDPGQGLRLIYYSQIVNDFQKGDIAEGYSVSREKKESFPLTVTSAQKNPTAFYLCASSIGGQGLQPQHFGDGTRLSIL.